What follows describes a single T cell receptor (beta chain). Its antigen specificity is not known. No per-base quality is available; no much larger clone lies one base away. The data originate from a study of technical replicates of blood from a few donors (dated by TCRdb to about 2017). CDR1 is given as SGHNT and CDR2 as YENEEA, both from the germline V gene. The CDR3 starts with the cysteine, ends with the phenylalanine, and has 13 residues. Just CDR3 DNA is preserved here, 39 bases in frame from base 1. V was cut back by 2 bases and J by 5 bases, leaving a gap of 9 bases between them. Libraries came from the immunoSEQ multiplex PCR assay. Imported from immuneACCESS, the table was reduced by TCRdb to in-frame sequences with V and J called. These copies leave out some clones; in studies compared against another copy, an unresolved V gene accounts for under half, and the cause of the remainder is not known. The sample table holds 80,000 or so clones, of which approximately 98% were seen once. The top ten hold 0.2% to 0.25% of the sample.

The clonotype was recovered from a human donor in good health. This receptor chain uses TRBV11-3 and TRBJ1-2, with no confident D gene call. The sample taken for sequencing was T cells isolated from PBMCs. The encoded CDR3 is CASSLPNSYGYTF. The DNA sequence follows: TGTGCCAGCAGCTTACCTAACTCATATGGCTACACCTTC.